This T cell receptor beta chain was profiled in a study of T-cell reconstitution after alpha-beta-depleted transplantation in children. Study-wide results and limits: Roughly two months post-transplant, alpha-beta T cells reportedly originated from several hundred graft clones that had expanded. Some patients owed their high day-60 TCRbeta diversity to surviving recipient T cells and thymic progenitors. One year after transplant, T-cell counts and diversity came mostly from newly produced T cells.

Unique molecular identifiers tagged the TCRbeta library. TCRdb re-analysed the PCR reads in MiXCR, keeping a single row per CDR3 protein. The sample has some 440,000 distinct CDR3 sequences; about 16% are singletons. The sample holds a few counts of this clonotype. The target antigen is unknown. The germline V gene encodes CDR1 SGDLS and CDR2 YYNGEE. Trimming took 3 bases from V and 2 from J; bases not matched to a gene: 6. The length of the CDR3 is 15 residues. Sequencing was performed on PBMCs, mostly from graft donor cells, taken 360 days after TCRalphabeta/CD19-depleted stem cell transplant. This clonotype was obtained from a boy younger than two who had a stem cell transplant for Wiskott-Aldrich syndrome, so the T cells may come from the graft donor. The rearrangement joins TRBV9 to TRBJ2-3; 7 bases are a match to TRBD2. The CDR3 loop is CASSAWGLNTDTQYF. The CDR3 DNA sequence: TGTGCCAGCAGCGCCTGGGGACTAAACACAGATACGCAGTATTTT. Complete variable domain (other parts from reference TRBV9 and TRBJ2-3): DSGVTQTPKHLITATGQRVTLRCSPRSGDLSVYWYQQSLDQGLQFLIQYYNGEERAKGNILERFSAQQFPDLHSELNLSSLELGDSALYFCASSAWGLNTDTQYFGPGTRLTVL.